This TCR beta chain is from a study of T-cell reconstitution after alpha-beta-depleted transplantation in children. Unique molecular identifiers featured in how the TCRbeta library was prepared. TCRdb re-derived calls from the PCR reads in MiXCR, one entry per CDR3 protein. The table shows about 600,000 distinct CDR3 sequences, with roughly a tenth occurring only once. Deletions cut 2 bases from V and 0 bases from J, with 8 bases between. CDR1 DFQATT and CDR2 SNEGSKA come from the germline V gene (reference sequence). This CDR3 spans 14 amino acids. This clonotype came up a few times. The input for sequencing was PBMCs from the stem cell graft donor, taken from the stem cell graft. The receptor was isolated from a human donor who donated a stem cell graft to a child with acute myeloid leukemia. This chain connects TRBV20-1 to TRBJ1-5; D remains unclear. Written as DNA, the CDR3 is TGCAGTGCTAGATTGAGCAGTAGCAATCAGCCCCAGCATTTT. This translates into CSARLSSSNQPQHF.